These T cell receptor beta chains were read from a single sample in a study of shared clonotypes between healthy human individuals. Assay used: immunoSEQ multiplex PCR; TCRdb lists only in-frame clones, some missing. The profile shows 1 million to 1.2 million clones, roughly 77% of them singletons. Sample: memory CD4+ T cells from PBMCs. Every receptor here comes from a man between 18 and 29 years old in good health. Some clones in this sample may be carry-over from other donors' samples. The CDR3 runs from the conserved cysteine through the conserved F or W. A D gene is named only where the DNA matches it firmly. For some rows the clone size is stated as once, few or many, or as a class when expanded; others skip it.

-	TRBV28	TRBJ2-1	-	TGTGCCAGCAGTTGGAGGGGGTCGGATGAGCAGTTCTTC	CASSWRGSDEQFF
many	TRBV5-4	TRBJ1-2	-	TGTGCCAGCAGCCGTGGGGACGGAGCTAACTATGGCTACACCTTC	CASSRGDGANYGYTF
-	TRBV11-2	TRBJ2-2	-	TGTGCCAGCAGTTCAGACAGCTACTTCACCGGGGAGCTGTTTTTT	CASSSDSYFTGELFF
few	TRBV15	TRBJ1-1	-	TGTGCCACCAGCAGAGAAGGGCAGTACACTGAAGCTTTCTTT	CATSREGQYTEAFF
-	TRBV6-1	TRBJ2-7	-	TGTGCCAGCAGGGAGAGAGGGGGGGCCTCCTACGAGCAGTACTTC	CASRERGGASYEQYF
-	TRBV7-2	TRBJ1-5	-	TGTGCCAGCAGCTTAGATGGGGCCGTGGGTCAGCCCCAGCACTTT	CASSLDGAVGQPQHF
-	TRBV5-4	TRBJ2-3	-	TGTGCCAGCAGGGGGGACCGGAGCACAGATACGCAGTATTTT	CASRGDRSTDTQYF
-	TRBV11-3	TRBJ1-1	-	TGTGCCAGCAGCTTAGATCCTGGGACCGAAGCTTTCTTT	CASSLDPGTEAFF
once	TRBV18	TRBJ1-4	TRBD1	TGTGCCAGCTCACCGGGACAGGGAGAGGTACTGTTTTTT	CASSPGQGEVLFF
-	TRBV7-9	TRBJ2-1	TRBD1	TGTGCCAGCAGCTTTTCGGGACAGGGGGCCAATGAGCAGTTCTTC	CASSFSGQGANEQFF
-	TRBV9	TRBJ2-1	TRBD2	TGTGCCAGCAGCGTAGCTACCCCGGGGGGGACTTTCGCTGAGCAGTTCTTC	CASSVATPGGTFAEQFF
-	TRBV14	TRBJ2-1	-	TGTGCCAGCAGCCAAGTAGCGGAGCAGTTCTTC	CASSQVAEQFF
-	TRBV28	TRBJ2-2	-	TGTGCCAGCAGTTTAGGGACAAGGACCGGGGAGCTGTTTTTT	CASSLGTRTGELFF
-	TRBV6-1	TRBJ1-2	TRBD1	TGTGCCAGCATATTGGGACAGGGGCGGGACTATGGCTACACCTTC	CASILGQGRDYGYTF
-	TRBV30	TRBJ2-5	TRBD2	TGTGCCTGGAGCGCTCTTAGCGGGAGGGCCCTAGAGACCCAGTACTTC	CAWSALSGRALETQYF
-	TRBV4-3	TRBJ2-7	TRBD1	TGCGCCAGCAGCCAAGATGGGACAGCAGGCTCCTACGAGCAGTACTTC	CASSQDGTAGSYEQYF
-	TRBV21-1	TRBJ2-2	-	TGTGCCAGCACCAAAGGGAATAGCGGGAGCCCTCAAGGGACCGGGGAGCTGTTTTTT	CASTKGNSGSPQGTGELFF
-	TRBV28	TRBJ1-3	TRBD1	TGTGCCAGCAGCCCATCAGGGGGGAACACCATATATTTT	CASSPSGGNTIYF
-	TRBV5-6	TRBJ1-3	-	TGTGCCAGCAGCCCGGACCACTACTCTGGAAACACCATATATTTT	CASSPDHYSGNTIYF
few	TRBV28	TRBJ2-7	-	TGTGCCAGCAGTTTAAGTGGCTACGAGCAGTACTTC	CASSLSGYEQYF
-	TRBV28	TRBJ2-2	TRBD1	TGTGCCAGCAGTTTTCACCTCGGGACAGCGAACACCGGGGAGCTGTTTTTT	CASSFHLGTANTGELFF
-	TRBV11-2	TRBJ1-5	-	TGTGCCAGCAGCTCTATGAGTGAGCAGCCCCAGCATTTT	CASSSMSEQPQHF
-	TRBV6-1	TRBJ2-6	-	TGTGCCAGCAGCGAACGGGACACACACTCTGGGGCCAACGTCCTGACTTTC	CASSERDTHSGANVLTF
-	TRBV28	TRBJ2-7	-	TGTGCCAGCAGTTTCATCAGGACAGCCCTTTCCTACGAGCAGTACTTC	CASSFIRTALSYEQYF
-	TRBV6-5	TRBJ2-7	-	TGTGCCAGCAGTTACTCGTATAGGACAGAGACCTACGAGCAGTACTTC	CASSYSYRTETYEQYF
many	TRBV27	TRBJ1-2	-	TGTGCCAGCAGTTTAAAGGGGAACTATGGCTACACCTTC	CASSLKGNYGYTF
-	TRBV15	TRBJ2-1	TRBD1	TGTGCCACCAGCCGAAGAGGGACAGGGGGGAACAATGAGCAGTTCTTC	CATSRRGTGGNNEQFF
-	TRBV5-1	TRBJ2-6	-	TGCGCCAGCAGCCGTCGACAGTCTGGGGCCAACGTCCTGACTTTC	CASSRRQSGANVLTF
-	TRBV30	TRBJ2-1	-	TGTGCCTGGAGCCTGGGGCAGGCTTCGGGTGAGCAGTTCTTC	CAWSLGQASGEQFF
once	TRBV5-1	TRBJ2-3	-	TGCGCCAGCAGCTTAAGGGATACGCAGTATTTT	CASSLRDTQYF
-	TRBV6-5	TRBJ1-5	-	TGTGCCAGCAGTTACCTTGGCAATCAGCCCCAGCATTTT	CASSYLGNQPQHF
-	TRBV2	TRBJ2-2	-	TGTGCCAGCAGTGCGTCCGGGACCGGCGTCGGGGAGCTGTTTTTT	CASSASGTGVGELFF
-	TRBV10-3	TRBJ1-2	-	TGTGCCATCAGTGAGACGCAGCTTGGCTACACCTTC	CAISETQLGYTF
-	TRBV2	TRBJ1-2	-	TGTGCCAGCAGTGAAGCGCTTGGGACTGGCTACACCTTC	CASSEALGTGYTF
few	TRBV4-1	TRBJ1-5	TRBD1	TGCGCCAGCAGCCGGTTGGGACAGGTGGGACAGCCCCAGCATTTT	CASSRLGQVGQPQHF
-	TRBV5-1	TRBJ2-1	TRBD2	TGCGCCAGCAGCGGCACCGGGACTAGCGGGACGCATGCTTTCTCCTACAATGAGCAGTTCTTC	CASSGTGTSGTHAFSYNEQFF
few	TRBV5-1	TRBJ1-1	-	TGCGCCAGCAGCCGTGGACAGACAGGCACTGAAGCTTTCTTT	CASSRGQTGTEAFF
once	TRBV12-5	TRBJ2-2	-	TGTGCTAGTGGTTTGGTACACACCGGGCCTGGGGAGCTGTTTTTT	CASGLVHTGPGELFF
-	TRBV7-8	TRBJ2-7	TRBD1	TGTGCCAGCAGCACGACAGGGGTCTCCTACGAGCAGTACTTC	CASSTTGVSYEQYF
few	TRBV15	TRBJ1-3	-	TGTGCCACCAGCAGTTCGTTGGGCCGGGGAAACACCATATATTTT	CATSSSLGRGNTIYF